These T cell receptor beta chains were read from a single sample in a study of blood T cell repertoires in COVID-19. The protocol was immunoSEQ multiplex PCR, while the TCRdb copy is restricted to in-frame clones and leaves out a portion. The repertoire includes 150,000 to 200,000 clones, 85% to 95% of them detected once, and 3.5% to 5% sits in the top ten. Sequences were obtained from peripheral blood. Receptors originate from a woman between 45 and 60 years old with acute or convalescent COVID-19. Each CDR3 is given with its conserved first and last residue. The D gene is left open where the match is weak. The size field is filled for only some rows; it gives once, few, many or a size class.

d_gene	v_gene	abundance	j_gene	CDR3aa	CDR3nt
-	TRBV3-1/TRBV3-2	once	TRBJ1-2	CASSQAGDYGYTF	TGTGCCAGCAGCCAAGCAGGGGACTATGGCTACACCTTC
-	TRBV6-5	once	TRBJ1-3	CASTQDYSGNTIYF	TGTGCCAGCACCCAGGACTACTCTGGAAACACCATATATTTT
-	TRBV2	-	TRBJ2-5	CASSEYETQYF	TGTGCCAGCAGTGAATATGAGACCCAGTACTTC
-	TRBV7-3	-	TRBJ2-1	CASSLVGGAAEQFF	TGTGCCAGCAGCTTAGTCGGCGGGGCGGCTGAGCAGTTCTTC
-	TRBV25-1	few	TRBJ1-6	CASSEVRVNFYNSPLHF	TGTGCCAGCAGTGAAGTCAGGGTAAATTTCTATAATTCACCCCTCCACTTT
TRBD1	TRBV4-1	-	TRBJ2-7	CASSQPPGQGYYEQYF	TGCGCCAGCAGCCAGCCGCCGGGACAGGGGTACTACGAGCAGTACTTC
-	TRBV27	-	TRBJ2-6	CASSLNRAGANVLTF	TGTGCCAGCAGTTTAAACAGGGCAGGGGCCAACGTCCTGACTTTC
TRBD2	TRBV3-1/TRBV3-2	-	TRBJ2-2	CASSQDLDGGDTGELFF	TGTGCCAGCAGCCAAGATCTCGACGGGGGGGACACCGGGGAGCTGTTTTTT
-	TRBV19	-	TRBJ1-2	CASRFGGSYGYTF	TGTGCCAGTCGATTTGGAGGGAGCTATGGCTACACCTTC
-	TRBV5-4	-	TRBJ1-1	CASMGLDTEAFF	TGTGCCAGCATGGGACTAGACACTGAAGCTTTCTTT
-	TRBV27	-	TRBJ1-4	CASSFSREVEKLFF	TGTGCCAGCAGTTTTTCCAGGGAGGTTGAAAAACTGTTTTTT
TRBD2	TRBV2	-	TRBJ2-2	CASSRVEASGNLNGELFF	TGTGCCAGCAGTAGAGTTGAGGCTAGCGGGAACTTAAACGGGGAGCTGTTTTTT
-	TRBV28	-	TRBJ1-5	CASSSPEGRNQPQHF	TGTGCCAGCAGTTCCCCCGAGGGCCGCAATCAGCCCCAGCATTTT
-	TRBV4-1	-	TRBJ1-4	CASSQTLQGSVGEKLFF	TGCGCCAGCAGCCAGACACTACAGGGAAGTGTCGGTGAAAAACTGTTTTTT
-	TRBV10-3	few	TRBJ2-7	CAITPGRVDEQYF	TGTGCCATCACGCCAGGCAGAGTGGACGAGCAGTACTTC
-	TRBV6-5	-	TRBJ1-2	CASSLQGSGYTF	TGTGCCAGCAGCTTACAGGGTTCTGGCTACACCTTC
-	TRBV4-3	-	TRBJ1-1	CASSPTGGTEAFF	TGCGCCAGCAGCCCAACGGGGGGCACTGAAGCTTTCTTT
-	TRBV20-1	-	TRBJ1-5	CSASYSNQPQHF	TGCAGTGCTAGTTATAGCAATCAGCCCCAGCATTTT
TRBD1	TRBV20-1	-	TRBJ1-2	CSAGQVYGYTF	TGCAGTGCTGGACAGGTCTATGGCTACACCTTC
TRBD1	TRBV18	-	TRBJ1-4	CASSRGTVNEKLFF	TGTGCCAGCTCACGAGGGACAGTCAATGAAAAACTGTTTTTT
TRBD1	TRBV6-5	-	TRBJ1-1	CASSYQQGAGTEAFF	TGTGCCAGCAGTTACCAACAGGGGGCCGGCACTGAAGCTTTCTTT
-	TRBV2	-	TRBJ2-1	CASSVDSSKYNEQFF	TGTGCCAGCAGTGTGGACTCCTCGAAATACAATGAGCAGTTCTTC
TRBD1	TRBV27	-	TRBJ2-5	CASSPTGGFGTQYF	TGTGCCAGCAGTCCTACAGGGGGGTTTGGGACCCAGTACTTC
-	TRBV19	-	TRBJ2-1	CASSILGGTYNEQFF	TGTGCCAGTAGTATCCTTGGGGGGACCTACAATGAGCAGTTCTTC
-	TRBV15	-	TRBJ1-3	CATSRDSGGGNTIYF	TGTGCCACCAGCAGAGATTCCGGGGGAGGAAACACCATATATTTT
TRBD2	TRBV7-2	once	TRBJ2-2	CASSFPAGGPNTGELFF	TGTGCCAGCAGCTTTCCAGCGGGGGGGCCTAACACCGGGGAGCTGTTTTTT
TRBD2	TRBV30	-	TRBJ2-1	CAWSAPEPGGRNEQFF	TGTGCCTGGAGTGCCCCCGAGCCGGGGGGGAGGAATGAGCAGTTCTTC
-	TRBV12-5	-	TRBJ1-3	CASGLGGQISGNTIYF	TGTGCTAGTGGTTTGGGGGGACAAATCTCTGGAAACACCATATATTTT
-	TRBV6-5	-	TRBJ2-2	CASRPPYRGGELFF	TGTGCCAGCAGGCCCCCGTACCGGGGCGGGGAGCTGTTTTTT
TRBD1	TRBV3-1/TRBV3-2	few	TRBJ2-5	CASTQILRDRVLRSAETQYF	TGTGCCAGCACTCAGATACTCCGGGACAGGGTATTAAGAAGTGCGGAGACCCAGTACTTC
-	TRBV5-1	-	TRBJ1-2	CASSLGGYGYTF	TGCGCCAGCAGCTTGGGAGGGTATGGCTACACCTTC
-	TRBV5-8	-	TRBJ1-5	CASSFRDSNQPQHF	TGTGCCAGCAGCTTTCGGGATAGCAATCAGCCCCAGCATTTT
TRBD2	TRBV30	-	TRBJ2-1	CAWRAGAWTYNEQFF	TGTGCCTGGCGCGCGGGAGCATGGACCTACAATGAGCAGTTCTTC
TRBD2	TRBV6-1	once	TRBJ2-7	CASSELTSVASYEQYF	TGTGCCAGCAGTGAATTGACTAGCGTGGCATCCTACGAGCAGTACTTC
-	TRBV9	-	TRBJ2-1	CASSGGKGAIF	TGTGCCAGCAGCGGAGGTAAAGGGGCAATCTTC
-	TRBV15	-	TRBJ1-5	CATSRDVTTDQPQHF	TGTGCCACCAGCAGAGACGTAACGACTGATCAGCCCCAGCATTTT
-	TRBV18	-	TRBJ1-1	CASSPPVENTEAFF	TGTGCCAGCTCACCACCGGTAGAGAACACTGAAGCTTTCTTT
TRBD1	TRBV29-1	-	TRBJ2-5	CSVGGQGWDQYF	TGCAGCGTTGGAGGACAGGGGTGGGACCAGTACTTC
TRBD1	TRBV10-3	-	TRBJ2-5	CAIRGQGEETQYF	TGTGCCATCAGAGGACAGGGAGAAGAGACCCAGTACTTC
-	TRBV4-1	-	TRBJ1-4	CASSQEGGPNEKLFF	TGCGCCAGCAGCCAAGAAGGAGGGCCTAATGAAAAACTGTTTTTT
-	TRBV28	-	TRBJ1-1	CASSTPGKGAFF	TGTGCCAGCAGCACCCCGGGGAAAGGGGCTTTCTTT
-	TRBV21-1	-	TRBJ1-5	CASSNSTGRVILQPQHF	TGTGCCAGCAGCAATTCGACAGGGCGGGTGATTCTCCAGCCCCAGCATTTT
TRBD2	TRBV19	-	TRBJ2-2	CASSSGGLGTGELFF	TGTGCCAGTAGTAGCGGGGGATTGGGGACCGGGGAGCTGTTTTTT
-	TRBV7-9	-	TRBJ2-3	CASSSKGLRSTDTQYF	TGTGCCAGCAGCTCGAAGGGACTTCGTAGCACAGATACGCAGTATTTT
TRBD1	TRBV30	-	TRBJ1-5	CAWNLGQGGNQPQHF	TGTGCCTGGAATCTCGGACAGGGAGGCAACCAGCCCCAGCATTTT
TRBD1	TRBV7-9	once	TRBJ2-5	CASSLSLGQGKKETQYF	TGTGCCAGCAGCTTATCGTTAGGACAGGGGAAAAAAGAGACCCAGTACTTC
-	TRBV4-1	-	TRBJ2-1	CASSQGILDSKYNEQFF	TGCGCCAGCAGCCAAGGTATACTAGATAGTAAATACAATGAGCAGTTCTTC
-	TRBV7-9	-	TRBJ2-5	CASSLAGLQETQYF	TGTGCCAGCAGCTTAGCGGGACTGCAAGAGACCCAGTACTTC
-	TRBV3-1/TRBV3-2	-	TRBJ2-5	CASSQDSGEVSWQETQYF	TGTGCCAGCAGCCAGGATTCAGGGGAAGTGTCGTGGCAAGAGACCCAGTACTTC